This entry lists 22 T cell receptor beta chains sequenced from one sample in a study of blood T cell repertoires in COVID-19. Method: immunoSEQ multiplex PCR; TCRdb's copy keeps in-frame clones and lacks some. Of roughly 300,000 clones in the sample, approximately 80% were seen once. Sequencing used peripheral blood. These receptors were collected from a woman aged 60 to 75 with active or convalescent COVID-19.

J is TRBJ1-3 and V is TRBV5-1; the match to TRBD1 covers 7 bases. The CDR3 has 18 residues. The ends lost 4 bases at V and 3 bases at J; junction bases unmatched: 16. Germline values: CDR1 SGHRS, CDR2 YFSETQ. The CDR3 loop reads CASSPTPTGLIGGNTIYF. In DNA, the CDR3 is TGCGCCAGCAGCCCAACCCCGACAGGGCTAATAGGTGGAAACACCATATATTTT.

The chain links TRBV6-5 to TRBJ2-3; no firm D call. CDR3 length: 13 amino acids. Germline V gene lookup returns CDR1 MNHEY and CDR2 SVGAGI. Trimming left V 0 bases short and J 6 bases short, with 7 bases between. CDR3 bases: TGTGCCAGCAGTTACTCATACTACGATACGCAGTATTTT. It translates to CASSYSYYDTQYF.

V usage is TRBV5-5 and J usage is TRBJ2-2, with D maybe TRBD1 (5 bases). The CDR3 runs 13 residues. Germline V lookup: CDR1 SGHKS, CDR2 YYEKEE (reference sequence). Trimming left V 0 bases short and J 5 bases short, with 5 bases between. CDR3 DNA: TGTGCCAGCAGCTTGGCAGGGACCGGGGAGCTGTTTTTT. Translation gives CASSLAGTGELFF.

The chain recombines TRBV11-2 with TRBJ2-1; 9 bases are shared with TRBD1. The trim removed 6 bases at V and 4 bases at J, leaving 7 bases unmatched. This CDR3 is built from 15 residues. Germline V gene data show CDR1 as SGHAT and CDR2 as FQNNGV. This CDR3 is CASSPRQGGYNEQFF. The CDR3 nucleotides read TGTGCCAGCAGTCCACGACAGGGGGGTTACAATGAGCAGTTCTTC.

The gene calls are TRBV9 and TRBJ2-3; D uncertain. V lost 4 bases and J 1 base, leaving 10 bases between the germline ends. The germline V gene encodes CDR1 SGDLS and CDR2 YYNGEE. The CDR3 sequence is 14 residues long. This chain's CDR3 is CASSPPPGTDTQYF. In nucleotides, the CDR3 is TGTGCCAGCAGCCCCCCCCCTGGCACAGATACGCAGTATTTT.

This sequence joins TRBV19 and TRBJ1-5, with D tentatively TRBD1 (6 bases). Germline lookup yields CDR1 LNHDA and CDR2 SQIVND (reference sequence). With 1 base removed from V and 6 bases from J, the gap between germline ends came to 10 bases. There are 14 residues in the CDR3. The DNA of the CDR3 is TGTGCCAGTAGTATAGTGGGCAGGGGTCAGCCCCAGCATTTT. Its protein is CASSIVGRGQPQHF.

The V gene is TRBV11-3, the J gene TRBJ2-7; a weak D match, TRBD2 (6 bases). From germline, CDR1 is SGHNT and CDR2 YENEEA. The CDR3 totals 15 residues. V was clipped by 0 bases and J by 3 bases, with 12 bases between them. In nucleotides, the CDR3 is TGTGCCAGCAGCTTAGAAGCGGGTCGTGACTACGAGCAGTACTTC. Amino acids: CASSLEAGRDYEQYF.

As DNA, the CDR3 is TGTGCCAGTAGTAGCCTCTTGAGCGGGGGTTACCAAGAGACCCAGTACTTC. It yields the protein CASSSLLSGGYQETQYF. The chain carries TRBV19 and TRBJ2-5; 8 bases fit TRBD2. Unmatched junction bases numbered 10, after V lost 4 bases and J lost 0 bases. CDR1 is LNHDA and CDR2 is SQIVND in the germline V gene (reference sequence). There are 17 residues in the CDR3.

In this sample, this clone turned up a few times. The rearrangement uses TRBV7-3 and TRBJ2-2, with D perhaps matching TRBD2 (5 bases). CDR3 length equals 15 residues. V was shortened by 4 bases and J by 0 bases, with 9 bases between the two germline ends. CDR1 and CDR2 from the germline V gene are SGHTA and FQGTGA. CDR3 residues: CASSSTGTNTGELFF. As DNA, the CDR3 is TGTGCCAGCAGCTCAACCGGGACGAACACCGGGGAGCTGTTTTTT.

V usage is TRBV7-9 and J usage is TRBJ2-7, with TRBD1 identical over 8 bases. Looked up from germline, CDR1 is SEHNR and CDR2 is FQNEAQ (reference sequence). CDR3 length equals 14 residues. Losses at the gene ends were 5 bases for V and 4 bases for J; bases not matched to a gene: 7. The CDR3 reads CASSAGTGDYEQYF. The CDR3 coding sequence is TGTGCCAGCAGCGCCGGGACAGGTGATTACGAGCAGTACTTC.

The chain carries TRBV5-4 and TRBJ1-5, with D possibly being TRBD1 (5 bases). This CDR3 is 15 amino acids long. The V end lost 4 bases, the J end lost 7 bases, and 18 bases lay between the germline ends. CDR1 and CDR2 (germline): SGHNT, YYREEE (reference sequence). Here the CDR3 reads CASSPLPLKGQPQHF. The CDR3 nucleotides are TGTGCCAGCAGCCCTCTGCCCCTTAAGGGGCAGCCCCAGCATTTT.

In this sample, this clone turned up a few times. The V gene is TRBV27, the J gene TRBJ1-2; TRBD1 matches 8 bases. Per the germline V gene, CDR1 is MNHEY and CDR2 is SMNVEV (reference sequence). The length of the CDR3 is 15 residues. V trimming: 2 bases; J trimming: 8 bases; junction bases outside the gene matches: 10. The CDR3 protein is CASSLHRTGKGGYTF. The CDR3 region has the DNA TGTGCCAGCAGTTTACACCGGACAGGGAAGGGCGGCTACACCTTC.

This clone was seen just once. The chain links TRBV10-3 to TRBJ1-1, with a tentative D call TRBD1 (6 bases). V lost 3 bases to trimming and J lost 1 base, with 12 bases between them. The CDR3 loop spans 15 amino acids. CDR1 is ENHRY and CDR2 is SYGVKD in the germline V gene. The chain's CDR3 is CAISDRTARNTEAFF. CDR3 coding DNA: TGTGCCATCAGTGACAGGACAGCCAGGAACACTGAAGCTTTCTTT.

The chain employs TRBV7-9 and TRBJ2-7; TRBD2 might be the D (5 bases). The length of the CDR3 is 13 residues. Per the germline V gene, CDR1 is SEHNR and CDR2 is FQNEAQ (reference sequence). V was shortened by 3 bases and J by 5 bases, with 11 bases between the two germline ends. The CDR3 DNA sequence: TGTGCCAGCAGCTTTCCGGGGATAAACGAGCAGTACTTC. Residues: CASSFPGINEQYF.

The CDR3 DNA reads TGTGCCAGCAGCTTGGCGCAGGGGTATGGCTACACCTTC. Its protein is CASSLAQGYGYTF. The gene calls are TRBV5-4 and TRBJ1-2; D possibly corresponds to TRBD1 (6 bases). The V end was cut by 0 bases, the J end by 5 bases, with 8 bases between. The germline V gene encodes CDR1 SGHNT and CDR2 YYREEE (reference sequence). The CDR3 spans 13 residues. The variable domain in full, with the rest retrieved from reference TRBV5-4 and TRBJ1-2, is ETGVTQSPTHLIKTRGQQVTLRCSSQSGHNTVSWYQQALGQGPQFIFQYYREEENGRGNFPPRFSGLQFPNYSSELNVNALELDDSALYLCASSLAQGYGYTFGSGTRLTVV.

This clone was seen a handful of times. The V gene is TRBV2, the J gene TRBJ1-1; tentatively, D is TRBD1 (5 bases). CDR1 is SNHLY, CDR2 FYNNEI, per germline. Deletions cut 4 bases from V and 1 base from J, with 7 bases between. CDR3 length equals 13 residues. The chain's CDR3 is CASSVQENTEAFF. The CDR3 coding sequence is TGTGCCAGCAGTGTACAGGAGAACACTGAAGCTTTCTTT.

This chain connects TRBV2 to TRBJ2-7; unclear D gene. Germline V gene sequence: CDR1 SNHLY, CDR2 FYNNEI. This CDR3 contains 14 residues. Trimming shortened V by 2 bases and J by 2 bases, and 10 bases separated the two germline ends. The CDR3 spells CASSELAGPYEQYF. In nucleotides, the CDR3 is TGTGCCAGCAGTGAATTGGCAGGCCCCTACGAGCAGTACTTC. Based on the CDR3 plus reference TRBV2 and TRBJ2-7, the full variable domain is EPEVTQTPSHQVTQMGQEVILRCVPISNHLYFYWYRQILGQKVEFLVSFYNNEISEKSEIFDDQFSVERPDGSNFTLKIRSTKLEDSAMYFCASSELAGPYEQYFGPGTRLTVT.

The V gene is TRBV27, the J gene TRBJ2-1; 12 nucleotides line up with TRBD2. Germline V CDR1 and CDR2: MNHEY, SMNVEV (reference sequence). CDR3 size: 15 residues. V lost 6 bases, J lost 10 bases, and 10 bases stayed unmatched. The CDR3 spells CASSQTSGGLGEQFF. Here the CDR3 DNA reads TGTGCCAGCAGCCAAACTAGCGGGGGGCTTGGGGAGCAGTTCTTC.

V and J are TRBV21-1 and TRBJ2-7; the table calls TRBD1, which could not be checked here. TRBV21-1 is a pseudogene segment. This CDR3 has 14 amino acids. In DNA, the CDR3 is TGTGCCAGCAGCAAAGTGGACAACACCTACGAGCAGTACTTC. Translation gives CASSKVDNTYEQYF.

CDR3 nucleotide sequence: TGTGCCAGCAGTGAGTATCGGACTTCTAACTATGGCTACACCTTC. It encodes CASSEYRTSNYGYTF. The chain carries TRBV2 and TRBJ1-2, with D hard to call. Trimming shortened V by 3 bases and J by 0 bases, and 11 bases separated the two germline ends. CDR3 length: 15 residues. Germline V gene data show CDR1 as SNHLY and CDR2 as FYNNEI.

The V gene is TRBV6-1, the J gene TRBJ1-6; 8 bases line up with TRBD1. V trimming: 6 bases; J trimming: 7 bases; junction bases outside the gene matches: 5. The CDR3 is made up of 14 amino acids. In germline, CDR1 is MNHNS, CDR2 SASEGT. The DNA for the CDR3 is TGTGCCAGCAGATACGGACAGGGAAATTCACCCCTCCACTTT. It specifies CASRYGQGNSPLHF.

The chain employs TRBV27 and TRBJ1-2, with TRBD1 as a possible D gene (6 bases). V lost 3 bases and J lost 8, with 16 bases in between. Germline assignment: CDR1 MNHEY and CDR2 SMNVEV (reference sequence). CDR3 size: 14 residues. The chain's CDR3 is CASSFTRNREGYTF. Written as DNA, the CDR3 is TGTGCCAGCAGTTTTACCCGAAACAGGGAGGGCTACACCTTC.